This T cell receptor (beta chain) comes out of a study of T cell changes during pregnancy in multiple sclerosis. The table lists this clone with a count of one. Measured with immunoSEQ multiplex PCR; TCRdb has only the in-frame clones, and not every one. Of 100,000 or so clones listed, 90% to 95% were seen once; the top ten hold roughly 4.5%. V lost 4 bases and J lost 4, with 14 bases in between. Looked up from germline, CDR1 is SGHDN and CDR2 is FVKESK. The CDR3 is 15 amino acids. J is TRBJ2-1 and V is TRBV14; weak D call: TRBD1 (6 bases). This sequence originates from a female donor with multiple sclerosis, enrolled in a pregnancy study. The input for sequencing was peripheral blood, taken in the first trimester of pregnancy. The CDR3 here is CASSPQGIPYNEQFF. CDR3 DNA sequence: TGTGCCAGCAGCCCCCAGGGGATTCCTTACAATGAGCAGTTCTTC.